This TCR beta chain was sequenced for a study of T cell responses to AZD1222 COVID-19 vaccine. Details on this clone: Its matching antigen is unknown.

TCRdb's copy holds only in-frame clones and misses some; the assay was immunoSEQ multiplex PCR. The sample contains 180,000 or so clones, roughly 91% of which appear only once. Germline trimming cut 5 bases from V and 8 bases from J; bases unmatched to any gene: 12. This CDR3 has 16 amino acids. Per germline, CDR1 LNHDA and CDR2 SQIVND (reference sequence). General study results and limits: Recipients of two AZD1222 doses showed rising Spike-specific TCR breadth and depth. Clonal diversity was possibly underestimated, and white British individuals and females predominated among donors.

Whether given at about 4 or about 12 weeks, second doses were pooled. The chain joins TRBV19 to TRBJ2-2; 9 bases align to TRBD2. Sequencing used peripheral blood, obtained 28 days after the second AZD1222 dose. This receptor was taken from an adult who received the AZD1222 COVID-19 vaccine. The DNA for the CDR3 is TGTGCCAGTAGTCCCGAGGCGGGAGGGAGAACAGGGGAGCTGTTTTTT. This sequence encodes CASSPEAGGRTGELFF.